A selection of T cell receptor beta chains follows, all from one sample in a study of T-cell memory formation after mild COVID-19. TCRdb re-called the 5' RACE reads with MiXCR, one entry per CDR3 protein. The repertoire has some 40,000 distinct CDR3 sequences, 8.5% to 10% of them found once; the top ten carry over 9.5%. The sample was PBMCs or a T cell subset sorted from them (not recorded which). These receptors were obtained from an adult woman who had mild COVID-19 (a few samples of this study predate the infection). Cell type and time point are not known. CDR3s leave out the opening cysteine and the closing phenylalanine or tryptophan.

CDR3aa: ASSLSGNRGSTNTEAF
j_gene: TRBJ1-1
v_gene: TRBV7-2

CDR3aa: ASSGGQGYGNTEAF
j_gene: TRBJ1-1
v_gene: TRBV2

CDR3aa: SARPSRQSTDTQY
j_gene: TRBJ2-3
v_gene: TRBV20-1

CDR3aa: SARNDRVKPYEQY
j_gene: TRBJ2-7
v_gene: TRBV20-1

CDR3aa: ASSSSGSLYEQY
j_gene: TRBJ2-7
v_gene: TRBV7-2

CDR3aa: ASSLTGGKGETQY
j_gene: TRBJ2-5
v_gene: TRBV7-2

CDR3aa: ASSGFNTEAF
j_gene: TRBJ1-1
v_gene: TRBV6-5

CDR3aa: ASSDGHPNTEAF
j_gene: TRBJ1-1
v_gene: TRBV25-1

CDR3aa: ASSQDRIIGN
j_gene: TRBJ2-3
v_gene: TRBV7-9

CDR3aa: ASSLALGGQPQH
j_gene: TRBJ1-5
v_gene: TRBV7-2

CDR3aa: ASSLGQGSWVTEAF
j_gene: TRBJ1-1
v_gene: TRBV5-1

CDR3aa: ATSAGPSRRGEQGPPYEQY
j_gene: TRBJ2-7
v_gene: TRBV24-1

CDR3aa: ASSLWTGGSSGEQF
j_gene: TRBJ2-1
v_gene: TRBV14

CDR3aa: ASSFTGNEQY
j_gene: TRBJ2-7
v_gene: TRBV6-5

CDR3aa: ASSPGQGAKGAF
j_gene: TRBJ1-1
v_gene: TRBV6-5

CDR3aa: ASSGATSGRTHTQY
j_gene: TRBJ2-3
v_gene: TRBV12-3/TRBV12-4

CDR3aa: ASSLEGRGLQETQY
j_gene: TRBJ2-5
v_gene: TRBV5-1

CDR3aa: ASSQVPSFSGANVLT
j_gene: TRBJ2-6
v_gene: TRBV4-1

CDR3aa: ATAREYPDTQY
j_gene: TRBJ2-3
v_gene: TRBV15

CDR3aa: SLPRGSSYNEQF
j_gene: TRBJ2-1
v_gene: TRBV20-1

CDR3aa: ATSDFALAGAETQY
j_gene: TRBJ2-5
v_gene: TRBV24-1

CDR3aa: ASSLGREKTEAF
j_gene: TRBJ1-1
v_gene: TRBV7-2

CDR3aa: ASSQLTPDYGYT
j_gene: TRBJ1-2
v_gene: TRBV5-1

CDR3aa: ASSFGLNTEAF
j_gene: TRBJ1-1
v_gene: TRBV12-3/TRBV12-4

CDR3aa: ASSLIPYSGRVVTDTQY
j_gene: TRBJ2-3
v_gene: TRBV5-1

CDR3aa: ASSLASNTGELF
j_gene: TRBJ2-2
v_gene: TRBV5-1